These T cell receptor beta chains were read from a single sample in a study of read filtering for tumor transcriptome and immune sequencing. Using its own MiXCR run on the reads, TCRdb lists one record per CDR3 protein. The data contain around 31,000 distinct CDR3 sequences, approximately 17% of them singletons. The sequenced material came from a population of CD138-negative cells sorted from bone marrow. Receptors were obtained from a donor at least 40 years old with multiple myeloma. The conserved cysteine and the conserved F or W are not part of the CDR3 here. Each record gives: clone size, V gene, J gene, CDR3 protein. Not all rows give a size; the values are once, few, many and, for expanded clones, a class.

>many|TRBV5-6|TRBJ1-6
ASSSRGNSPLH
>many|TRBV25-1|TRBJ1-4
ASSEWRGGTEKLF
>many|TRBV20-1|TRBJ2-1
SAQGGQSYNEQF
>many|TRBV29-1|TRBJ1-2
SVEGPNYGYT
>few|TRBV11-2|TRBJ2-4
ASSLVGPATSGY
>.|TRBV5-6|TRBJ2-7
ASTRTSRGYNYEQY
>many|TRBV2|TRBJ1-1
ASTAEGRAF
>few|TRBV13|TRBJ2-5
ASGLTVPGDRQETQY
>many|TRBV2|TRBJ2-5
ASSLAVQETQY
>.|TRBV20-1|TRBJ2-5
SAQKGTRETQY
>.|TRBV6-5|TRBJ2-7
ASSLGTDYEQY
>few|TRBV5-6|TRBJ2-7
ASSWALEEQY
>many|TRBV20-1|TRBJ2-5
SARSGQGIIETQY
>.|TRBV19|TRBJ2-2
ASSKELAGIGELF
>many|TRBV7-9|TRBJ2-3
ASSLASEGLAVTDTQY
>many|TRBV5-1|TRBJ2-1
ASTVPDRGDEQF
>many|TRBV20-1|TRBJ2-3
SARASGGSTDTQY
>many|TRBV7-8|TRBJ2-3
ASSSSERLGDTQY
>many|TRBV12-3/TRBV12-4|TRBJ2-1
AVRGSSYNEQF
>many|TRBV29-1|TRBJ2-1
SVEDGRRGGDLDEQF
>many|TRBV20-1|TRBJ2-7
SATETSDVDEQY
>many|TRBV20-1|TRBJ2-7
SAPDAYEQY
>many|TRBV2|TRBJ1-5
ASSPTQGQNQPQH
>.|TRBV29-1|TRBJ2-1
SAEVTGGGERF
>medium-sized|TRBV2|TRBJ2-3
ASRGLAGRQGTQY
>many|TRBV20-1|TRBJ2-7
SATYAGGSQFSYEQY
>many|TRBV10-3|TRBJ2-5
AISDGASLEETQY
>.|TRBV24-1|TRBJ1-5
ATSDLPDQPQH
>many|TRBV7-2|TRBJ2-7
ASSLGTLYEQY
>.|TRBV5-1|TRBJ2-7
ASSLAESHEQY
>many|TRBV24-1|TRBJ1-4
ATSDPGQYGPNEKLF
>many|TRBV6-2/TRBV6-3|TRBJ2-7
ASSPGDRDLYEQY
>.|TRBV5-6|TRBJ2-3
ASRASGGTDTQY
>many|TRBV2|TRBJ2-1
ASTAGSSYNEQF
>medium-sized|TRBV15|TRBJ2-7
ATSRGDGTGHEQY
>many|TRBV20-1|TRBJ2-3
SARDTSGDPDTQY
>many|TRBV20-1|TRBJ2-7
SAKTGGLWEQY
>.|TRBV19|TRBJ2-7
ASSPGVVDEQY
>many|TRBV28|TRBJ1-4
ASSLNEKLF
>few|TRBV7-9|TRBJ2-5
ASSPPSGQETQY
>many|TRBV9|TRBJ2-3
ASSVSGTSTDTQY
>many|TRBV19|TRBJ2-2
ASSTYENTGELF
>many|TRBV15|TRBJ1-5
ATSRERQRGQPQH
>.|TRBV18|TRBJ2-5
ASSLRNGETKY
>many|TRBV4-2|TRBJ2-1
ASSQDGTSGSANNEQF
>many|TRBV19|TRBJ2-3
ASSKGTDTQY
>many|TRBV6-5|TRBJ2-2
ASSYSEGYTGELF
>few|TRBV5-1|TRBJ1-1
ASSLLDLNTEAF
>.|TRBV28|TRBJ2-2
ASRVGTGELF
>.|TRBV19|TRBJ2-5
GSGLAGESQY
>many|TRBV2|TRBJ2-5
ASKDFTTQETQY
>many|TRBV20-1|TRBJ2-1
SAPLGLAGHGEQF
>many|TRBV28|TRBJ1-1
ASSQTGGNTEAF
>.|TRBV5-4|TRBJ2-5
ASSSVLQETQY
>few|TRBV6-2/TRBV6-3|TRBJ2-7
ASEFLGKQY